Detailed here is one T cell receptor (beta chain). Its antigen remains unknown. PCR employed 60 Vbeta and 13 Jbeta primers. Profiled with immunoSEQ multiplex PCR; TCRdb holds only in-frame clones, not every one. The repertoire table contains around 58,000 clones. The junction had 14 bases not matched to a gene; V was cut back by 6 bases and J by 4 bases. CDR1 is LGHNA, CDR2 YNFKEQ, per germline. The length of the CDR3 is 18 residues. This sample is drawn from a study of cytomegalovirus exposure and HLA in healthy donors. General observations from the study: High sensitivity and specificity were reportedly achieved when the classifier diagnosed cytomegalovirus status. Available immune exposure information was restricted to CMV serostatus only. As confirmed in vitro, a few CMV-associated chains were specific for CMV antigens. It was assumed in the presence/absence analyses that sequencing depth was roughly uniform across donors.

Material for sequencing was PBMCs. V is TRBV4-2 and J is TRBJ2-1; 11 nucleotides line up with TRBD1. The TCR was taken from a man aged 45-65 years in good health and CMV-seropositive. CDR3 in amino acids: CASRRTGGAEELYNEQFF. CDR3 nucleotide sequence: TGTGCCAGCAGACGGACAGGGGGCGCAGAAGAATTATACAATGAGCAGTTCTTC.